This TCR beta chain emerged from a study of T cell repertoires in cytomegalovirus infection. The overall study: A matching HLA type, together with CMV infection, was signaled by public TCR beta signatures.

TCRdb re-analysed the reads in MiXCR, keeping a single row per CDR3 protein. The sample contains about 180,000 distinct CDR3 sequences, about a sixth of which appear only once. As regards this clonotype: Its target is unknown.

Points from the study as a whole: Predominance within the ex vivo response was attributable to HLA-C-restricted CMV-specific TCR beta clonotypes. Summed public TCR beta family frequency identified CMV carriers bearing the relevant HLA.

This clonotype was sampled from a human donor in good health (CMV status not recorded). Some clones in this sample may be carry-over from other donors' samples. Sequenced: CD8+ T cells from PBMCs.

CDR3 DNA sequence: TGTGCCAGCAGCGTTCAAGGGCCTCAGCCCCAGCATTTT. Encoded protein: CASSVQGPQPQHF. This chain connects TRBV12-3 or TRBV12-4 to TRBJ1-5; D ambiguous. V dropped 6 bases and J dropped 6 bases, with 12 bases sitting between them. This CDR3 is 13 amino acids long.